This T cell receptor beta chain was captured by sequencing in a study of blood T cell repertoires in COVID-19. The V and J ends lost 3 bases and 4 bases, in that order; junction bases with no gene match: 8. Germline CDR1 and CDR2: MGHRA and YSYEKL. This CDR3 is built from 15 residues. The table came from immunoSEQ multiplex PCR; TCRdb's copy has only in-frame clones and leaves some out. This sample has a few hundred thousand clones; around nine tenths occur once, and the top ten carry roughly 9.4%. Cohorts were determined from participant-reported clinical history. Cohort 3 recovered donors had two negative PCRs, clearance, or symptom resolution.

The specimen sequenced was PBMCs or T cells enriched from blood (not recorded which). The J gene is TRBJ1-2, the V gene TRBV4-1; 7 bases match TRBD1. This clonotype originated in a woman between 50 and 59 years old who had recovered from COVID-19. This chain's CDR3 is CASSQAQTGSYGYTF. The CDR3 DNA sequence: TGCGCCAGCAGCCAGGCTCAGACAGGGAGCTATGGCTACACCTTC.